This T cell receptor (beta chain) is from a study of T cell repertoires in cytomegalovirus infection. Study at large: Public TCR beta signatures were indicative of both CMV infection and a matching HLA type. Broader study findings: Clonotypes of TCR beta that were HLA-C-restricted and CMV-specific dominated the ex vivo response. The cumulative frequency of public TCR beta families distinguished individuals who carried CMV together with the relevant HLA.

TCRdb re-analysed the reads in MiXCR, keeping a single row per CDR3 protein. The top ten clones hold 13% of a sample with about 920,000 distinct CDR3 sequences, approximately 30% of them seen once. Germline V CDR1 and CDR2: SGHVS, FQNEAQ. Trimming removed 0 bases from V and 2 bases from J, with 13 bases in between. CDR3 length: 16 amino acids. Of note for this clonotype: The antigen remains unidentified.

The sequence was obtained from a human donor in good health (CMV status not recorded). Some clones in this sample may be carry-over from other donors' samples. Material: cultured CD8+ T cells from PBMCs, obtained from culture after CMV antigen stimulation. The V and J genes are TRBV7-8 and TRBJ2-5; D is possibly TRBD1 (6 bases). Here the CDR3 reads CASSLAWGLVQETQYF. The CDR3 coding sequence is TGTGCCAGCAGCTTAGCGTGGGGGCTGGTGCAAGAGACCCAGTACTTC.